The rows below give T cell receptor beta chains drawn from one sample of a study of cytomegalovirus exposure and HLA in healthy donors. Produced via immunoSEQ multiplex PCR; TCRdb's table is partial and in-frame only. The sample shows roughly 330,000 clones, about 85% of them seen only once. The material sequenced was PBMCs. The receptors originated from a woman aged 25 to 39 in good health and CMV-seropositive. CDR3s include the opening cysteine and the closing phenylalanine or tryptophan. The order of the fields is J gene, V gene, clone size, D gene, CDR3 DNA, CDR3 protein. D genes are given only for firm matches. For some rows the clone size is stated as once, few or many, or as a class when expanded; others skip it.

TRBJ1-3	TRBV28	.	.	TGTGCCAGCAGTCCATACTTTCGTCTCTCTGGAAACACCATATATTTT	CASSPYFRLSGNTIYF
TRBJ2-1	TRBV9	.	TRBD2	TGTGCCAGCAGCGTCCGGACTAGCTCCAACAATGAGCAGTTCTTC	CASSVRTSSNNEQFF
TRBJ1-1	TRBV5-5	.	TRBD1	TGTGCCAGCAGCTTAATTCTGACAGGGGTTGGCACTGAAGCTTTCTTT	CASSLILTGVGTEAFF
TRBJ1-1	TRBV4-2	once	.	TGTGCCAGCAGCCAAGCGACAGGTGAAGCTTTCTTT	CASSQATGEAFF
TRBJ2-7	TRBV28	.	TRBD2	TGTGCCAGCAGTTTGGCGGGGGTTCAGGGCTACGAGCAGTACTTC	CASSLAGVQGYEQYF
TRBJ2-2	TRBV5-4	once	TRBD1	TGTGCCAGCAGCTTGGAGCGGACAGGGCTTGACGGGGAGCTGTTTTTT	CASSLERTGLDGELFF
TRBJ2-1	TRBV5-6	.	.	TGTGCCAGCAGCTCGCCAGCTTACAATGAGCAGTTCTTC	CASSSPAYNEQFF
TRBJ2-3	TRBV18	.	TRBD1	TGTGCCAGCTCACCAAAAGACAGGGGGTCCACAGATACGCAGTATTTT	CASSPKDRGSTDTQYF
TRBJ2-5	TRBV18	.	TRBD1	TGTGCCAGCTCACCATCTGCAGGGGGCGCCTTCCAAGAGACCCAGTACTTC	CASSPSAGGAFQETQYF
TRBJ1-1	TRBV7-6	.	.	TGTGCCAGCAGTAACCAGCGGACTGAAGCTTTCTTT	CASSNQRTEAFF
TRBJ2-7	TRBV11-2	.	TRBD1	TGTGCCAGCAGCTTCCGGGACAGTAGTTCCTACGAGCAGTACTTC	CASSFRDSSSYEQYF
TRBJ2-1	TRBV13	.	.	TGTGCCAGCAGCTTTCGGCGGAACAATGAGCAGTTCTTC	CASSFRRNNEQFF
TRBJ2-7	TRBV4-3	.	.	TGCGCCAGCAGCCAGGACCCCCGAAGTGCGGGGCGGTACGAGCAGTACTTC	CASSQDPRSAGRYEQYF
TRBJ2-2	TRBV6-1	.	.	TGTGCCAGCAGTGACCGATACACCGGGGAGCTGTTTTTT	CASSDRYTGELFF
TRBJ2-1	TRBV6-1	.	.	TGTGCCAGTACGGGGGTTTCGGGCAATGAGCAGTTCTTC	CASTGVSGNEQFF
TRBJ2-5	TRBV9	.	.	TGTGCCAGCAGCGTAGAAGGCACGGGTGAGACCCAGTACTTC	CASSVEGTGETQYF
TRBJ2-2	TRBV27	.	TRBD1	TGTGCCAGCAGTTTCTCCCCGGGACAGGGGGCTACGAGCGGGGAGCTGTTTTTT	CASSFSPGQGATSGELFF
TRBJ2-7	TRBV10-3	.	.	TGTGCCATCAGTGAGTCGCTACAAGGCTACGAGCAGTACTTC	CAISESLQGYEQYF
TRBJ1-5	TRBV2	.	.	TGTGCCAGCAGTGAAGATTTGGGGCTTTCGGAGCCCCAGCATTTT	CASSEDLGLSEPQHF
TRBJ1-5	TRBV28	.	TRBD1	TGTGCCAGCAGTAACAGGGGACCAAATCAGCCCCAGCATTTT	CASSNRGPNQPQHF
TRBJ2-3	TRBV30	.	TRBD1	TGTGCCTGGAAAGCCCTGGGGACAGGGGGATATACGCAGTATTTT	CAWKALGTGGYTQYF
TRBJ1-4	TRBV27	many	TRBD1	TGTGCCAGCAGTTTATTCCCGGGACAGGGATTGGGCGAAAAACTGTTTTTT	CASSLFPGQGLGEKLFF
TRBJ2-5	TRBV4-1	.	TRBD1	TGCGCCAGCAGCCAAATCGAGACAGGGCCTGGAGAGACCCAGTACTTC	CASSQIETGPGETQYF
TRBJ2-2	TRBV19	.	TRBD2	TGTGCCAGTAGTTGGGGGACTAGCGGGAGTTTCGCCGGGGAGCTGTTTTTT	CASSWGTSGSFAGELFF
TRBJ2-1	TRBV6-5	.	.	TGTGCCAGCAGTTCTCGGGGCAGGGTCCCTGGCCACCAGTTCTTC	CASSSRGRVPGHQFF
TRBJ2-7	TRBV7-9	.	.	TGTGCCAGCCGGGGGAGGTGGGACAACACCTACGAGCAGTACTTC	CASRGRWDNTYEQYF
TRBJ2-7	TRBV2	.	TRBD2	TGTGCCAGCTCACTAGCGGGACCTTACGAGCAGTACTTC	CASSLAGPYEQYF
TRBJ2-1	TRBV7-2	.	TRBD2	TGTGCCAGCAGCTTAAGGAGGGCGGGAGCGCAGTTCTTC	CASSLRRAGAQFF
TRBJ1-1	TRBV5-1	.	.	TGCGCCAGCAGCTCAGGGCTGGCGAACACTGAAGCTTTCTTT	CASSSGLANTEAFF
TRBJ2-7	TRBV5-1	.	.	TGCGCCAGCAGCATGTTCTGGGGAATTACTTACGAGCAGTACTTC	CASSMFWGITYEQYF
TRBJ2-3	TRBV29-1	.	.	TGCAGCGTTGCGGGGGAGAGCACAGATACGCAGTATTTT	CSVAGESTDTQYF
TRBJ2-1	TRBV6-4	.	TRBD2	TGTGCCAGCAGCCCTTCCGCTAGCGGCCTATACAATGAGCAGTTCTTC	CASSPSASGLYNEQFF
TRBJ2-1	TRBV7-2	.	.	TGTGCCAGCAGCCCTAGCCTTTACAATGAGCAGTTCTTC	CASSPSLYNEQFF
TRBJ1-5	TRBV19	.	.	TGTGCCAGTGGGGCAGGGTACAATCAGCCCCAGCATTTT	CASGAGYNQPQHF
TRBJ2-3	TRBV15	.	TRBD2	TGTGCCACCAGCGACGAGCGGGAGGTGGGTACGCAGTATTTT	CATSDEREVGTQYF
TRBJ2-1	TRBV9	few	.	TGTGCCAGCAGCGGGGACAACTCCTACAATGAGCAGTTCTTC	CASSGDNSYNEQFF
TRBJ2-1	TRBV4-3	.	.	TGCGCCAGCAGCCAGGAGGAGGCGGGCCTTAATGAGCAGTTCTTC	CASSQEEAGLNEQFF
TRBJ1-5	TRBV21-1	.	.	TGTGCCAGCAGGGACAGCAATCAGCCCCAGCATTTT	CASRDSNQPQHF
TRBJ1-4	TRBV30	.	.	TGTGCCTGGAGTCTAGGCTTGATATCGGGAGAAAAACTGTTTTTT	CAWSLGLISGEKLFF
TRBJ2-3	TRBV27	.	TRBD2	TGTGCCAGCAGTGGTAGCGGGGGGTCGAGCACAGATACGCAGTATTTT	CASSGSGGSSTDTQYF
TRBJ2-5	TRBV2	once	.	TGTGCCCCAGGGACAAATCAAGAGACCCAGTACTTC	CAPGTNQETQYF
TRBJ1-4	TRBV28	once	TRBD1	TGTGCCAGCAGTAAACAGGGGGCCGCGACTAATGAAAAACTGTTTTTT	CASSKQGAATNEKLFF
TRBJ1-3	TRBV4-1	.	.	TGCGCCAGCAGCCCCTATTTAGTCTCTGGAAACACCATATATTTT	CASSPYLVSGNTIYF
TRBJ2-1	TRBV6-5	once	TRBD1	TGTGCCAGCAGTACGGACAGGGGCTTGTGGAATGAGCAGTTCTTC	CASSTDRGLWNEQFF
TRBJ1-5	TRBV7-2	.	.	TGTGCCAGCAGCTTGTCGACAGGTCCCCAGCATTTT	CASSLSTGPQHF
TRBJ1-5	TRBV2	.	.	TGTGCCAGCAGTGGGGGGCTAGGCAATCAGCCCCAGCATTTT	CASSGGLGNQPQHF
TRBJ2-1	TRBV7-3	.	.	TGTGCCAGCAGCTTCTTGGCAAATGAGCAGTTCTTC	CASSFLANEQFF
TRBJ2-7	TRBV5-1	.	.	TGCGCCAGCAGCCTGGAGGTAGGACAGAATTACGAGCAGTACTTC	CASSLEVGQNYEQYF
TRBJ2-7	TRBV7-6	.	.	TGTGCCAGCAGCTTAGAAGGGGGGCAGGCCTACGAGCAGTACTTC	CASSLEGGQAYEQYF
TRBJ2-7	TRBV6-5	.	.	TGTGCCAGCAGTCCGCCAGGGAACTACGAGCAGTACTTC	CASSPPGNYEQYF
TRBJ2-5	TRBV5-6	.	TRBD1	TGTGCCAGCAGCTCAATGGCCGGGACAGAGAGACAAGAGACCCAGTACTTC	CASSSMAGTERQETQYF
TRBJ2-2	TRBV27	.	.	TGTGCCAGCAAAGGGTGGGTGAACACCGGGGAGCTGTTTTTT	CASKGWVNTGELFF
TRBJ2-2	TRBV19	.	.	TGTGCCAGTAGTATACTGTTCACCGGGGAGCTGTTTTTT	CASSILFTGELFF
TRBJ2-1	TRBV6-1	.	.	TGTGCCGCCCGGAGGGTGGGCGGCAATGAGCAGTTCTTC	CAARRVGGNEQFF